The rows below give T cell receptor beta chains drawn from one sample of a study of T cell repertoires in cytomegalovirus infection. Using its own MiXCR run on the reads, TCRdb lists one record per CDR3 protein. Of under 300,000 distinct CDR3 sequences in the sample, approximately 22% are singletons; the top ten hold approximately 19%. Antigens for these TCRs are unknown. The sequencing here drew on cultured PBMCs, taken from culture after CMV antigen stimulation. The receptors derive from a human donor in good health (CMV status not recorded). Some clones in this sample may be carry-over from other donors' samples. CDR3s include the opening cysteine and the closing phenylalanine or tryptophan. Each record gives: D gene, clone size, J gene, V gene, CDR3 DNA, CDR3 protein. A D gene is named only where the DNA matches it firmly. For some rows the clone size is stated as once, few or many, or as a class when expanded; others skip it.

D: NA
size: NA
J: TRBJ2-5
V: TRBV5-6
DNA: TGTGCCAGCAGCTTGGAAGGCCCGGCAGCCCAAGAGACCCAGTACTTC
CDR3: CASSLEGPAAQETQYF

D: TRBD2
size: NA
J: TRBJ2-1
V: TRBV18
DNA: TGTGCCAGCTCACCATTAGCGGGAGGGTCCTCCTACAATGAGCAGTTCTTC
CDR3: CASSPLAGGSSYNEQFF

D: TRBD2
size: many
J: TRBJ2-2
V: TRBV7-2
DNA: TGTGCCAGCAGCAAACTAGCGGGATGGTTTAACACCGGGGAGCTGTTTTTT
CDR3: CASSKLAGWFNTGELFF

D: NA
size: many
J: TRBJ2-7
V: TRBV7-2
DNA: TGTGCCAGCAGCCACAGGAGCCCCTACGAGCAGTACTTC
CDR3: CASSHRSPYEQYF

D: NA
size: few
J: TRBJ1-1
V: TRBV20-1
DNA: TGCAGTGCTAGAGTTCTGGGCACCCACACTGAAGCTTTCTTT
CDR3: CSARVLGTHTEAFF

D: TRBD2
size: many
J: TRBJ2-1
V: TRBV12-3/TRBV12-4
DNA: TGTGCCAGCAGTTTGGGCGGGAGGGGTTATCCGTTCTTC
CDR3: CASSLGGRGYPFF

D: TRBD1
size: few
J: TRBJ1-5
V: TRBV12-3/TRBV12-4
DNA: TGTGCCAGCAGTTTAGCCCAGGGGGCGGTTCAGCCCCAGCATTTT
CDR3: CASSLAQGAVQPQHF

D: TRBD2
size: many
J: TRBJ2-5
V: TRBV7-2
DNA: TGTGCCAGTAAACAACTAGCGGGAGACCACGGGACCCAGTACTTC
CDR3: CASKQLAGDHGTQYF

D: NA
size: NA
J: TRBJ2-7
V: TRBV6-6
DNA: TGTGCCAGCAGTTACGCCTTAGGGAACTACGAGCAGTACTTC
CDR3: CASSYALGNYEQYF

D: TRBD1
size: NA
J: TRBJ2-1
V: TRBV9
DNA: TGTGCCAGCAGCGTGTCCCTCGGGGGACAGGGGATAGCGGTCTACAATGAGCAGTTCTTC
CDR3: CASSVSLGGQGIAVYNEQFF

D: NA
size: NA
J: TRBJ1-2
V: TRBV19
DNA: TGTGCCAGTAGTATCCCAGGGGCGTATAACTATGGCTACACCTTC
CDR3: CASSIPGAYNYGYTF

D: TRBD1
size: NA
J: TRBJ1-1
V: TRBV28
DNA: TGTGCCAGCAGCCCGGGGACAGCCCTCGAAGCTTTCTTT
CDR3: CASSPGTALEAFF

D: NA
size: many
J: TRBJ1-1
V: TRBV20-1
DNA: TGCAGTGCTAGAGCTTGGCAAACGAACACTGAAGCTTTCTTT
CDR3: CSARAWQTNTEAFF

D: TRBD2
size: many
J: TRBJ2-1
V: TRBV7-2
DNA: TGTGCCAGCAGCCTTAATAGCGGGAGAGGGGGGTATGAGCAGTTCTTC
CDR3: CASSLNSGRGGYEQFF

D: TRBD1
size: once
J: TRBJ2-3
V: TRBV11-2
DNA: TGTGCCAGCAGCCTCGTTTTGCAGGGGGAAGATACGCAGTATTTT
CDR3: CASSLVLQGEDTQYF

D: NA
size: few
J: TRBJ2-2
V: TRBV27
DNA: TGTGCCAGCAGACCTTCTGGGCGGGACACCGGGGAGCTGTTTTTT
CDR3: CASRPSGRDTGELFF

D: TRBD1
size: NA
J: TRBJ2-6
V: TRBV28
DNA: TGTGCCAGCAGTTTGTACAGGGGGCTAGGTGGGGCCAACGTCCTGACTTTC
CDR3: CASSLYRGLGGANVLTF

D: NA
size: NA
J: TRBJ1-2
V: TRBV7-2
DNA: TGTGCCAGCAGCTTGGCAGGGGATACGTATGGCTACACCTTC
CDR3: CASSLAGDTYGYTF

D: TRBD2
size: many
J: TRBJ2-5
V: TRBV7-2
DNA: TGTGCCAGCAGCTATAGCGGGACTCAAGAGACCCAGTACTTC
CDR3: CASSYSGTQETQYF

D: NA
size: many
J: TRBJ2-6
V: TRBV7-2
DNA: TGTGCCAGCAGCTTCATGGTTTCTTGGGCCAACGTCCTGACTTTC
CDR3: CASSFMVSWANVLTF

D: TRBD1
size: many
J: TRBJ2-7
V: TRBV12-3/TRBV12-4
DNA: TGTGCCAGCAGTTCCGAGACAGGGAACGACGAGCAGTACTTC
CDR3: CASSSETGNDEQYF

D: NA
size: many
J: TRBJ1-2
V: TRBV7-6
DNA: TGTGCCAGCAGCCCACAGGGTTTTTCAAACTATGGCTACACCTTC
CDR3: CASSPQGFSNYGYTF

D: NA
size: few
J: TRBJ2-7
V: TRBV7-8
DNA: TGTGCCAGCAGCTTAGAAGTCACCTACGAGCAGTACTTC
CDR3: CASSLEVTYEQYF

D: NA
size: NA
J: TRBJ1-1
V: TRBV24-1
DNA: TGTGCCACCAGTGAACCCGGACGGACTGAAGCTTTCTTT
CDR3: CATSEPGRTEAFF

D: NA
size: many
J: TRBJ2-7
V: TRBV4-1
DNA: TGCGCCAGCAGCCAAGTACCGGGGGAAACCTACGAGCAGTACTTC
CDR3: CASSQVPGETYEQYF

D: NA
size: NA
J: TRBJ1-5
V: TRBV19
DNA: TGTGCCAGTAGTATAGTTTTCCGGGAGAGCAATCAGCCCCAGCATTTT
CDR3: CASSIVFRESNQPQHF

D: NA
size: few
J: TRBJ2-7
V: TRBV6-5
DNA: TGTGCCAGCAGTGAACAGGGCACTCTCTACGAGCAGTACTTC
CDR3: CASSEQGTLYEQYF

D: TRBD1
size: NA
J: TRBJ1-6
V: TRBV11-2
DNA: TGTGCCAGCAGCCGTCCCGGGACAGGCATCTATAATTCACCCCTCCACTTT
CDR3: CASSRPGTGIYNSPLHF

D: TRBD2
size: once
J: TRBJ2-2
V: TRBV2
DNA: TGTGCCAGCGGGATGATAGCGGGAAACACCGGGGAGCTGTTTTTT
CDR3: CASGMIAGNTGELFF

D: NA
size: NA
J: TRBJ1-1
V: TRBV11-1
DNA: TGTGCCAGCAGCTTAGTTGAGGGGATCACTGAAGCTTTCTTT
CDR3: CASSLVEGITEAFF

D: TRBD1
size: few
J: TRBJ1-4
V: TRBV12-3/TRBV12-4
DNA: TGTGCCAGCACCCCTCCTCTGGGGACAGGGTTGGAAAAACTGTTTTTT
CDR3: CASTPPLGTGLEKLFF

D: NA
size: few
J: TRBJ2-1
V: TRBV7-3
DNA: TGTGCCAGCAGCTTAAATCTTGACAAAGAGCAGTTCTTC
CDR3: CASSLNLDKEQFF

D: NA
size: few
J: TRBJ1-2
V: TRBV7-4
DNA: TGTGCCAGCAGCTTAGCTCTAGGCTGGGCACGGGGCTATGGCTACACCTTC
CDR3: CASSLALGWARGYGYTF

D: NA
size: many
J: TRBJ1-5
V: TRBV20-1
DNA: TGCAGTGCTACCCGGGGCCAGGGTAGCAATCAGCCCCAGCATTTT
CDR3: CSATRGQGSNQPQHF

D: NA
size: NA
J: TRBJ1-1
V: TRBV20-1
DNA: TGCAGTGCTAGAGATGTCCGCCAGGGGTATACTGAAGCTTTCTTT
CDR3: CSARDVRQGYTEAFF

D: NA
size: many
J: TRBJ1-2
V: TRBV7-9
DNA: TGTGCCAGCAGCCCGTGGGGAGGCGCCTATGGCTACACCTTC
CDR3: CASSPWGGAYGYTF

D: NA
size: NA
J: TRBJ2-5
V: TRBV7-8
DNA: TGTGCCAGCAGCCTACTCCCGGGCCGACAAGTCGTCACCCAGTACTTC
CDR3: CASSLLPGRQVVTQYF

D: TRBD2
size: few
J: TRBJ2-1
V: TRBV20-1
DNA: TGCAGTGCTAGGAAACTAGCGGGGCCCTACAATGAGCAGTTCTTC
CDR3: CSARKLAGPYNEQFF

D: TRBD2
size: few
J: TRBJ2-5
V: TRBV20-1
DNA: TGCAGTGCTACACTAGCGGGAGCACTCTCGTACCAAGAGACCCAGTACTTC
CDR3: CSATLAGALSYQETQYF

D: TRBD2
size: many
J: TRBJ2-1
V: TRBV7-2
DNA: TGTGCCAGCAGCTTAGAACTAGCGGGAGGGAATGAGCAGTTCTTC
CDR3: CASSLELAGGNEQFF

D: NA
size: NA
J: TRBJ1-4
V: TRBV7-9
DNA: TGTGCCAGCAGCCGGATCGGACAGTTTAATGAAAAACTGTTTTTT
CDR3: CASSRIGQFNEKLFF

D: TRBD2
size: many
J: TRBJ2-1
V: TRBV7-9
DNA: TGTGCCAGCAGCCCTAGCGGGAGGGCGTGGGATGAGCAGTTCTTC
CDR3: CASSPSGRAWDEQFF

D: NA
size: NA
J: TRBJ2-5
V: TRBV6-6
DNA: TGTGCCAGCAACCCTGAGGGAGAGACCCAGTACTTC
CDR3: CASNPEGETQYF

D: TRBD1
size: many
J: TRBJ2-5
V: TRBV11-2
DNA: TGTGCCAGCAGCCCCGACAGGGTACGAGAGACCCAGTACTTC
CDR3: CASSPDRVRETQYF

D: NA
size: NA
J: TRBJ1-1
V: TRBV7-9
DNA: TGTGCCAGCAGCTTTGGACAGAGTTTGAACACTGAAGCTTTCTTT
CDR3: CASSFGQSLNTEAFF

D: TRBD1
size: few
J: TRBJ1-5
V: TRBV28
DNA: TGTGCCAGCAGCTCTGAACAGGGGTTTCGCCAGCCCCAGCATTTT
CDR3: CASSSEQGFRQPQHF

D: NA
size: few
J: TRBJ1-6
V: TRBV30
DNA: TGTGCCTGGAGTGTTGGGGCATTAGATAATTCACCCCTCCACTTT
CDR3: CAWSVGALDNSPLHF

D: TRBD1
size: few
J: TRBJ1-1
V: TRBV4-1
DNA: TGCGCCAGCAGCCAAGATGGGTTGGTGGTAGGGGGCGTGACTGAAGCTTTCTTT
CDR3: CASSQDGLVVGGVTEAFF

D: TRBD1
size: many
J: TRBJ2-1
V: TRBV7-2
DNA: TGTGCCAGCAGCCCGACAGGGGACGCGAATGAGCAGTTCTTC
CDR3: CASSPTGDANEQFF

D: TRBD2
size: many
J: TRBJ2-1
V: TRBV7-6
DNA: TGTGCCAGCAGCTTAGACTCCGGGACTAGTCACTACAATGAGCAGTTCTTC
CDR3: CASSLDSGTSHYNEQFF

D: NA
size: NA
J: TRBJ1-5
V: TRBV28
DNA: TGTGCCAGCATACGAGGACCCAATCAGCCCCAGCATTTT
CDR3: CASIRGPNQPQHF

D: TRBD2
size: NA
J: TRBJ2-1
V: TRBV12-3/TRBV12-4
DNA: TGTGCCAGCAGACCCGCCGGGACTAGCGGGCCTAATGAGCAGTTCTTC
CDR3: CASRPAGTSGPNEQFF

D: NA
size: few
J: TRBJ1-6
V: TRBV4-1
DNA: TGCGCCAGCAGCCAAGAAGGGGTGCGGACACCCCTCCACTTT
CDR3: CASSQEGVRTPLHF

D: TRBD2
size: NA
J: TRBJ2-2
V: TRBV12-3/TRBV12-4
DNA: TGTGCCAGCATGTTTCGGGGGGTGAACACCGGGGAGCTGTTTTTT
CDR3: CASMFRGVNTGELFF

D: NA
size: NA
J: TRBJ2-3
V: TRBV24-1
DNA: TGTGCCACCAGTGGGTATTTGGGCGGAGCGAGCACAGATACGCAGTATTTT
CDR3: CATSGYLGGASTDTQYF

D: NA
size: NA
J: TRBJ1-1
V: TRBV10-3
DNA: TGTGCCATCAGTGAGTCGACAGTGAACACTGAAGCTTTCTTT
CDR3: CAISESTVNTEAFF

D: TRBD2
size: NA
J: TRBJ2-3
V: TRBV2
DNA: TGTGCCAGCAGTGATACTAGCGGGTCGGATACGCAGTATTTT
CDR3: CASSDTSGSDTQYF